Presented here are 22 T cell receptor beta chains from one specimen sequenced in a study of T cell changes during pregnancy in multiple sclerosis. TCRdb keeps only in-frame clones here, not all; method: immunoSEQ multiplex PCR. There are 79,000 or so clones in the sample; approximately 90% occur only once, and approximately 0.2% lies in the top ten. The sample here was CD4+ T cells from peripheral blood mononuclear cells, taken before pregnancy. The receptors here all came from a female donor with multiple sclerosis, enrolled in a pregnancy study.

The chain combines TRBV2 with TRBJ1-5; 8 nucleotides line up with TRBD1. Trimming cost V 6 bases and J 1 base; bases outside gene matches: 2. This CDR3 is built from 14 residues. Germline V CDR1 and CDR2: SNHLY, FYNNEI. The CDR3, as DNA: TGTGCCAGCAGATGGACAGGGAGCAATCAGCCCCAGCATTTT. Protein sequence: CASRWTGSNQPQHF.

The rearrangement joins TRBV7-8 to TRBJ1-1; 9 nucleotides agree with TRBD1. This CDR3 comprises 16 residues. After removal of 2 bases from V and 4 bases from J, the junction contained 8 bases not matched to a gene. Looked up from germline, CDR1 is SGHVS and CDR2 is FQNEAQ. The CDR3 loop is CASSLQGQGIGTEAFF. The CDR3 DNA sequence: TGTGCCAGCAGCTTACAAGGACAGGGGATAGGCACTGAAGCTTTCTTT.

The chain uses TRBV9 and TRBJ2-3; 9 bases are a match to TRBD2. Germline V gives CDR1 SGDLS, CDR2 YYNGEE. The V gene end was trimmed by 5 bases and the J gene end by 2 bases; junction bases not matched to a gene: 9. CDR3 length: 16 amino acids. Written as DNA, the CDR3 is TGTGCCAGCAGGGGGGATAGCGGGAGACCCACAGATACGCAGTATTTT. Amino acids: CASRGDSGRPTDTQYF.

The genes are TRBV19 and TRBJ2-3; a weak D match, TRBD1 (6 bases). The germline V gene has CDR1 LNHDA and CDR2 SQIVND (reference sequence). The CDR3 consists of 15 residues. V gave up 5 bases and J gave up 0 bases, with 12 bases separating them. CDR3 sequence: CASSLQDSSTDTQYF. The CDR3 coding sequence is TGTGCCAGTAGTTTACAGGACAGTAGCACAGATACGCAGTATTTT. Together with reference TRBV19 and TRBJ2-3, the CDR3 gives the full variable domain: DGGITQSPKYLFRKEGQNVTLSCEQNLNHDAMYWYRQDPGQGLRLIYYSQIVNDFQKGDIAEGYSVSREKKESFPLTVTSAQKNPTAFYLCASSLQDSSTDTQYFGPGTRLTVL.

This chain connects TRBV6-1 to TRBJ2-2; the D gene is possibly TRBD1 (5 bases). This CDR3 is built from 15 residues. V was pared by 6 bases and J by 1 base, with 12 bases between. CDR1 MNHNS and CDR2 SASEGT come from the germline V gene. CDR3 sequence: CASSAPQGNTGELFF. In DNA, the CDR3 is TGTGCCAGCAGCGCCCCTCAGGGGAACACCGGGGAGCTGTTTTTT.

This clone was detected only once. This chain links TRBV5-5 with TRBJ1-1, with 8 bases that match TRBD1. Germline V lookup: CDR1 SGHKS, CDR2 YYEKEE (reference sequence). There are 14 residues in the CDR3. Trimming took 2 bases from V and 1 from J; bases not matched to a gene: 1. The CDR3 region has the DNA TGTGCCAGCAGCTTCACAGGGGGGAACACTGAAGCTTTCTTT. Translating gives CASSFTGGNTEAFF. The full variable domain, completed using reference TRBV5-5 and TRBJ1-1, is DAGVTQSPTHLIKTRGQQVTLRCSPISGHKSVSWYQQVLGQGPQFIFQYYEKEERGRGNFPDRFSARQFPNYSSELNVNALLLGDSALYLCASSFTGGNTEAFFGQGTRLTVV.

The gene calls are TRBV5-1 and TRBJ1-5; the match to TRBD1 covers 9 bases. The CDR3 is made up of 13 amino acids. V gave up 5 bases and J gave up 6 bases; unmatched junction bases: 3. Germline CDR1 and CDR2: SGHRS and YFSETQ. CDR3 residues: CASSRQGGQPQHF. CDR3 coding DNA: TGCGCCAGCAGTCGACAGGGGGGTCAGCCCCAGCATTTT.

The chain carries TRBV6-5 and TRBJ2-7; D might be TRBD1 (6 bases). Trimming stripped 0 bases from V and 2 bases from J, with 11 bases between. Germline CDR1 and CDR2: MNHEY and SVGAGI. The CDR3 length is 15 residues. The CDR3 is CASSYSRDNAYEQYF. As DNA, the CDR3 is TGTGCCAGCAGTTACTCCCGGGACAACGCCTACGAGCAGTACTTC.

J is TRBJ1-5 and V is TRBV15; 7 positions match TRBD1. Germline CDR1 is LNHNV and CDR2 is YYDKDF (reference sequence). The CDR3 length is 16 residues. The J segment lost 7 bases and the V segment lost 0 bases, leaving 9 bases of the junction unmatched. The CDR3 nucleotides read TGTGCCACCAGCAGAGATCTGGGACAGTTACTCCAGCCCCAGCATTTT. Its translation: CATSRDLGQLLQPQHF.

This clone was found a few times. This sequence joins TRBV7-3 and TRBJ1-6; a weak D match, TRBD1 (5 bases). This CDR3 contains 14 residues. Trimming removed 3 bases from V and 2 bases from J, with 5 bases in between. Germline CDR1 and CDR2: SGHTA and FQGTGA. The CDR3 spells CASSLGPYNSPLHF. The CDR3 DNA reads TGTGCCAGCAGCTTGGGGCCCTATAATTCACCCCTCCACTTT.

The CDR3 here is CASSSGGYTEAFF. Here the CDR3 DNA reads TGTGCCAGCAGCTCAGGGGGGTACACTGAAGCTTTCTTT. The genes are TRBV7-2 and TRBJ1-1, with 7 bases identical to TRBD1. Germline-derived CDR1 and CDR2 are SGHTA and FQGNSA. CDR3 length: 13 residues. V shed 4 bases, J shed 3 bases, and the junction held 2 bases outside the gene matches.

The chain is built from TRBV11-2 and TRBJ1-1; weak D call: TRBD1 (6 bases). From germline, CDR1 is SGHAT and CDR2 FQNNGV. Trimming left V 1 base short and J 3 bases short, with 12 bases between. The CDR3 consists of 15 residues. This CDR3 reads CASSLVGGRHTEAFF. CDR3 DNA sequence: TGTGCCAGCAGCTTAGTGGGGGGGCGACACACTGAAGCTTTCTTT.

The V gene is TRBV7-2, the J gene TRBJ2-7, with D maybe TRBD1 (6 bases). Germline V gene lookup returns CDR1 SGHTA and CDR2 FQGNSA. Trimming removed 1 base from V and 2 bases from J, with 12 bases in between. CDR3 size: 15 residues. DNA for the CDR3: TGTGCCAGCAGCTTAGACGCAGGGGCCCCCTACGAGCAGTACTTC. Protein: CASSLDAGAPYEQYF.

The V gene is TRBV19, the J gene TRBJ2-5, with TRBD2 matching over 7 bases. J lost 4 bases, V lost 4 bases, and 12 bases had no gene match. Germline V gives CDR1 LNHDA, CDR2 SQIVND (reference sequence). The CDR3 loop spans 16 amino acids. CDR3 sequence reads: CASSNSRGGGRETQYF. The CDR3 nucleotides are TGTGCCAGTAGTAACAGCCGTGGGGGGGGTAGAGAGACCCAGTACTTC.

J is TRBJ2-7 and V is TRBV6-1, with TRBD1 matching over 8 bases. The germline CDR1 and CDR2 sequences are MNHNS and SASEGT. V gave up 6 bases and J gave up 2 bases; unmatched junction bases: 6. The CDR3 has 14 amino acids. In nucleotides, the CDR3 is TGTGCCAGCAGCCCCGGGACAGGCCCCTACGAGCAGTACTTC. Its translation: CASSPGTGPYEQYF.

This clone has only one observation. This chain joins TRBV20-1 and TRBJ2-7; 8 nucleotides agree with TRBD2. The germline CDR1 and CDR2 sequences are DFQATT and SNEGSKA (reference sequence). CDR3 length equals 11 residues. The V and J ends lost 4 bases and 5 bases, in that order; junction bases with no gene match: 1. The CDR3, as DNA: TGCAGTGCTAATAGCGGGGACGAGCAGTACTTC. This codes for CSANSGDEQYF.

The rearrangement uses TRBV6-6 and TRBJ1-2, with 9 bases fitting TRBD1. From germline, CDR1 is MNHNY and CDR2 SVGAGI (reference sequence). V dropped 6 bases and J dropped 5; count of bases not matched to a gene: 4. This CDR3 is built from 13 residues. CDR3 residues: CASRQQGAYGYTF. DNA for the CDR3: TGTGCCAGCAGGCAACAGGGGGCGTATGGCTACACCTTC.

J is TRBJ2-1 and V is TRBV5-1, with TRBD1 identical over 8 bases. The V gene's germline CDR1 is SGHRS and CDR2 YFSETQ. V lost 6 bases and J lost 6; bases outside the gene matches: 11. The CDR3 spans 15 residues. This chain's CDR3 is CASTADRVEVNEQFF. CDR3 nucleotide sequence: TGCGCCAGCACCGCGGACAGGGTTGAGGTCAATGAGCAGTTCTTC.

The chain uses TRBV28 and TRBJ1-5, with D unclear. The CDR3 extends over 19 amino acids. V shed 0 bases and J shed 2 bases, with 20 bases lying between them. The V gene's germline CDR1 is MDHEN and CDR2 SYDVKM. CDR3 sequence: CASSLWVPELQLGNQPQHF. CDR3 in DNA: TGTGCCAGCAGTTTATGGGTCCCTGAGTTACAGCTGGGCAATCAGCCCCAGCATTTT.

The V and J genes are TRBV11-1 and TRBJ2-5; 8 bases fit TRBD2. This CDR3 spans 13 amino acids. Germline-derived CDR1 and CDR2 are SGHAT and FQDESV (reference sequence). V gave up 6 bases and J gave up 5 bases; unmatched junction bases: 5. Here the CDR3 reads CASRREVMETQYF. DNA for the CDR3: TGTGCCAGCAGGCGGGAGGTCATGGAGACCCAGTACTTC.

The gene calls are TRBV18 and TRBJ2-5, with D maybe TRBD2 (7 bases). Trimming removed 3 bases from V and 4 bases from J, with 15 bases in between. The germline CDR1 and CDR2 sequences are KGHSH and LQKENI. This CDR3 has 15 residues. The CDR3 nucleotides are TGTGCCAGCTCACCGATGGGGGGGGCAGGAGAGACCCAGTACTTC. Translated, it gives CASSPMGGAGETQYF. Full variable domain (rest looked up from reference TRBV18 and TRBJ2-5): NAGVMQNPRHLVRRRGQEARLRCSPMKGHSHVYWYRQLPEEGLKFMVYLQKENIIDESGMPKERFSAEFPKEGPSILRIQQVVRGDSAAYFCASSPMGGAGETQYFGPGTRLLVL.

J is TRBJ2-5 and V is TRBV6-6, with D possibly TRBD1 on 6 matching bases. V was clipped by 5 bases and J by 0 bases, with 10 bases between them. The germline V gene encodes CDR1 MNHNY and CDR2 SVGAGI (reference sequence). The CDR3 covers 14 residues. The CDR3 region is CASSDGQNQETQYF. The DNA for the CDR3 is TGTGCCAGCAGTGACGGACAGAACCAAGAGACCCAGTACTTC.